One T cell receptor beta chain is described in this entry. The sample belongs to a study of shared clonotypes between healthy human individuals. Libraries were prepared by immunoSEQ multiplex PCR; TCRdb keeps only in-frame clonotypes and omits some of them. The repertoire includes 110,000 or so clones, around two thirds of them detected once, and around 23% sits in the top ten. The CDR3 runs 13 residues. V was shortened by 4 bases and J by 2 bases, with 5 bases between the two germline ends. Germline CDR1 and CDR2: SGHDN and FVKESK. This clonotype was sampled from a woman aged 25 to 45 in good health. The V and J genes are TRBV14 and TRBJ2-2; unclear D gene. Material: memory CD8+ T cells sorted from blood. Regarding subset: CD45RO+ cells pooled with CCR7-negative TemRA cells. The CDR3 DNA follows: TGTGCCAGCAGCCTCCTCAACACCGGGGAGCTGTTTTTT. The encoded protein is CASSLLNTGELFF.